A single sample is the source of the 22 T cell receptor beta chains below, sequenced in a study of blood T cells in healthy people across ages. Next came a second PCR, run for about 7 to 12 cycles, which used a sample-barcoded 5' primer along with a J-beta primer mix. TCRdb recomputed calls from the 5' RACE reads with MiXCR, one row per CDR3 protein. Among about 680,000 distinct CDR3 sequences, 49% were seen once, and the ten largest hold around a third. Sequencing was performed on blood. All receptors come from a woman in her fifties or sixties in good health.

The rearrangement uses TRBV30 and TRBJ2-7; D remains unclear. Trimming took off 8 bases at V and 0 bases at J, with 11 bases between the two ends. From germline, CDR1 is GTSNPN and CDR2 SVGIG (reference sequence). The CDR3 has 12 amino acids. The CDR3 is CAATESSYEQYF. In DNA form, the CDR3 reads TGTGCCGCGACGGAGAGCTCCTACGAGCAGTACTTC.

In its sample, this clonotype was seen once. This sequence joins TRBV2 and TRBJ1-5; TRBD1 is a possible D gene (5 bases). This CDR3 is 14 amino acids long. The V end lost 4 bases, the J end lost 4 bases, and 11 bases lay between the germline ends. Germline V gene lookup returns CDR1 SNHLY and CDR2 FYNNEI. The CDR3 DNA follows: TGTGCCAGCAGTGGAGCAGGGCGGAATCAGCCCCAGCATTTT. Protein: CASSGAGRNQPQHF.

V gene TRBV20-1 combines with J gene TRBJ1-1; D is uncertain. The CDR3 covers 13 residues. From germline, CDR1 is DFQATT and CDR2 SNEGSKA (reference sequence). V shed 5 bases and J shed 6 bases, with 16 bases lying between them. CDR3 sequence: CSAPQDERAEAFF. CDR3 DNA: TGCAGTGCTCCCCAGGACGAGAGAGCTGAAGCTTTCTTT.

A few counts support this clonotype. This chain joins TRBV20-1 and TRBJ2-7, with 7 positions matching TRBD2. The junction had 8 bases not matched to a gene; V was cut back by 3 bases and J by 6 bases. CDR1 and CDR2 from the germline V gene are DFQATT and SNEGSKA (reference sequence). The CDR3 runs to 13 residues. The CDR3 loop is CSASLTSDSEQYF. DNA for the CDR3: TGCAGTGCTAGCCTTACTAGCGATTCCGAGCAGTACTTC.

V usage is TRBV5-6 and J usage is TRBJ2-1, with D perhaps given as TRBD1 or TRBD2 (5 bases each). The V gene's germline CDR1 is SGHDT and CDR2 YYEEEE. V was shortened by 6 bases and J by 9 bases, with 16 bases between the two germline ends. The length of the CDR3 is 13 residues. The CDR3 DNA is TGTGCCAGCACCCCCATGAGGGGCAGTGAGCAGTTCTTC. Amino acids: CASTPMRGSEQFF.

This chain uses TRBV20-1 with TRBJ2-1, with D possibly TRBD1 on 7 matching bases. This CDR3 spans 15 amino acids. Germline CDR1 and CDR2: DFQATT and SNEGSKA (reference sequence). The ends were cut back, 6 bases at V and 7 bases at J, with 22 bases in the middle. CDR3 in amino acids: CSAPQPRGDWNEQFF. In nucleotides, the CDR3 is TGCAGTGCCCCACAACCCAGGGGGGATTGGAATGAGCAGTTCTTC.

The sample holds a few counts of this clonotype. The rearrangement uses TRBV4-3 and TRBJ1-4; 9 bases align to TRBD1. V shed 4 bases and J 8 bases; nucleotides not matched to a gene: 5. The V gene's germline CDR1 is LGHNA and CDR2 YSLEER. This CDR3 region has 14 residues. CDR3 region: CASSLGQGYEKLFF. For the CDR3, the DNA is TGCGCCAGCAGCCTGGGACAGGGATACGAAAAACTGTTTTTT.

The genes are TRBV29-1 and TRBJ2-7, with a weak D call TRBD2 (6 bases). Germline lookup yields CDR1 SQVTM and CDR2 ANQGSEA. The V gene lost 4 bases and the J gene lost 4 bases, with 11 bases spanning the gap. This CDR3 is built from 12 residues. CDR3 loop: CSVVGTVYEQYF. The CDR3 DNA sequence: TGCAGCGTTGTAGGGACTGTATACGAGCAGTACTTC.

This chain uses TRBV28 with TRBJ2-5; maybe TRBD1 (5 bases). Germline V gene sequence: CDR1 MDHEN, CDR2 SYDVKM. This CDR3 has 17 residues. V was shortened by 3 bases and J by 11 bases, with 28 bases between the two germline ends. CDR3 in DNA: TGTGCCAGCAGTTTCCCTTCCAGGGCTTCCTCTAGGAATGAGCAGTACTTC. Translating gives CASSFPSRASSRNEQYF.

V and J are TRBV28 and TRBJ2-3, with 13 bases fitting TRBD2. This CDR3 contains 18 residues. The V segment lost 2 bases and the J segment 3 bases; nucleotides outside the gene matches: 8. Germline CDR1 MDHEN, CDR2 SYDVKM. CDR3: CASSLKTSGRRRTDTQYF. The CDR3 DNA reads TGTGCCAGCAGTTTAAAGACTAGCGGGAGGAGGAGGACAGATACGCAGTATTTT.

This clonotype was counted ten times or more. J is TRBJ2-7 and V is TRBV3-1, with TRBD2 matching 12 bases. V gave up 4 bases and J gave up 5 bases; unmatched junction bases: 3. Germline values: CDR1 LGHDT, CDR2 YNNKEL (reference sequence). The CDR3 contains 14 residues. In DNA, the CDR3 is TGTGCCAGCAGCCTGACTAGCGGGAGTAACGAGCAGTACTTC. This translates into CASSLTSGSNEQYF.

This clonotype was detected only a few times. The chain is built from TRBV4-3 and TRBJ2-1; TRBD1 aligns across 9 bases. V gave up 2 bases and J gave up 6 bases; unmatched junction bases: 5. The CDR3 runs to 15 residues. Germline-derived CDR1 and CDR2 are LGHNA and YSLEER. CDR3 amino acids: CASSQPGTGTNEQFF. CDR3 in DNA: TGCGCCAGCAGCCAACCCGGGACAGGGACCAATGAGCAGTTCTTC.

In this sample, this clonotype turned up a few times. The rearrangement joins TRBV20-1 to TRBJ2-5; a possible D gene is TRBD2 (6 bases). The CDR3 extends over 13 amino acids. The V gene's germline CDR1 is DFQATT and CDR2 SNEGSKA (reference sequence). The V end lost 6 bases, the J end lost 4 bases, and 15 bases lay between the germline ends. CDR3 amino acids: CSAGGRSRETQYF. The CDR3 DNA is TGCAGTGCCGGGGGTCGGTCGCGAGAGACCCAGTACTTC.

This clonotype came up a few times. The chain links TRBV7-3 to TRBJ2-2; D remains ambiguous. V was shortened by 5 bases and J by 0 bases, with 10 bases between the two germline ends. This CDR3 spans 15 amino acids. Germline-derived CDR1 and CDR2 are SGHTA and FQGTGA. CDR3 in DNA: TGTGCCAGCAGCGCGCGTGGACCGAACACCGGGGAGCTGTTTTTT. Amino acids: CASSARGPNTGELFF.

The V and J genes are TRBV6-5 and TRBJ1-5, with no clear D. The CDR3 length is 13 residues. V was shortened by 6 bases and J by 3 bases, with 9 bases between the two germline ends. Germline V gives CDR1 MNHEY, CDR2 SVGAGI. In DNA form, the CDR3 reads TGTGCCAGCAGACGGGAACTCAATCAGCCCCAGCATTTT. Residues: CASRRELNQPQHF.

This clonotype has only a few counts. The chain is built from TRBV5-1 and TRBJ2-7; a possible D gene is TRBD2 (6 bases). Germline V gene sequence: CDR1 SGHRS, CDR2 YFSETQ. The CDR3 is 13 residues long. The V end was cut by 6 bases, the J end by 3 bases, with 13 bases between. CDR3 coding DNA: TGCGCCAGCAAACTGGAGGGTTTCTACGAGCAGTACTTC. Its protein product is CASKLEGFYEQYF. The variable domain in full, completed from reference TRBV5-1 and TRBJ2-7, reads KAGVTQTPRYLIKTRGQQVTLSCSPISGHRSVSWYQQTPGQGLQFLFEYFSETQRNKGNFPGRFSGRQFSNSRSEMNVSTLELGDSALYLCASKLEGFYEQYFGPGTRLTVT.

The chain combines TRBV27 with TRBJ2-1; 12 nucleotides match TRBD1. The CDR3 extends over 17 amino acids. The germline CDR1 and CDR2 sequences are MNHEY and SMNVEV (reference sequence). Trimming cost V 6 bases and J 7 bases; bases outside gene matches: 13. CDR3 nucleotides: TGTGCCAGCAGCCGGGACAGGGGGCTATTAATGAAAAATGAGCAGTTCTTC. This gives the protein CASSRDRGLLMKNEQFF.

The CDR3 loop is CASSTWQGATDTQYF. As DNA, the CDR3 is TGTGCCAGCAGCACCTGGCAGGGTGCAACAGATACGCAGTATTTT. The genes are TRBV13 and TRBJ2-3; D is perhaps TRBD1 (5 bases). CDR1 is PRHDT, CDR2 FYEKMQ, per germline (reference sequence). V lost 5 bases and J lost 3, with 15 bases in between. This CDR3 is 15 amino acids long.

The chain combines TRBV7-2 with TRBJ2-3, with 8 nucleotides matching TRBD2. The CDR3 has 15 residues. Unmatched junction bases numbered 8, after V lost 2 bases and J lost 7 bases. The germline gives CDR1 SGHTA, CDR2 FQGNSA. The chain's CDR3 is CASSLRGGSANTQYF. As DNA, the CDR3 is TGTGCCAGCAGCTTACGGGGGGGGAGCGCGAATACGCAGTATTTT.

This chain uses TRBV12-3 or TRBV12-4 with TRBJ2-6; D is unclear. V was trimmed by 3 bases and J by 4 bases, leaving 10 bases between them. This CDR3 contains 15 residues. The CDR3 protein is CASSFYRAGANVLTF. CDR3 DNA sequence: TGTGCCAGCAGTTTCTACCGGGCCGGGGCCAACGTCCTGACTTTC.

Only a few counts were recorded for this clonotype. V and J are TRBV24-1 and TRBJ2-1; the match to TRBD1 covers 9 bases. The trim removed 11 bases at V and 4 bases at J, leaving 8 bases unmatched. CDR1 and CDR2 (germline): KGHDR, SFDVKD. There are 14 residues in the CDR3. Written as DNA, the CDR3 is TGTGCCAGCAGCACCGGGACAGGGTACAATGAGCAGTTCTTC. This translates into CASSTGTGYNEQFF.

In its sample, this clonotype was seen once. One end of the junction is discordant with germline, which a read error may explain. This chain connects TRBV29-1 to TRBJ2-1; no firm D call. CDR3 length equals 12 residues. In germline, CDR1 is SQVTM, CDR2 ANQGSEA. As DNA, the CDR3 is TGCAGCGTTGTGGCCGAAAACAATAAGCAGTTCTTC. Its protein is CSVVAENNKQFF.